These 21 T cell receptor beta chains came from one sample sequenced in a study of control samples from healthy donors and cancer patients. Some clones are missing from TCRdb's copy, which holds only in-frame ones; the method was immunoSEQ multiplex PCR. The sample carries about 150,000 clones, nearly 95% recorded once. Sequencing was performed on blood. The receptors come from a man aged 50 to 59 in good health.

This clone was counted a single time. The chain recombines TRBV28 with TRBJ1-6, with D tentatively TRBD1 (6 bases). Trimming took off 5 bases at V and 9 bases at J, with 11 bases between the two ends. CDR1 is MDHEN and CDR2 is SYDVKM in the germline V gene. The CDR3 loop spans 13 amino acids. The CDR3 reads CASSQAGVSPLHF. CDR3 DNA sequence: TGTGCCAGCAGTCAAGCAGGGGTTTCACCCCTCCACTTT.

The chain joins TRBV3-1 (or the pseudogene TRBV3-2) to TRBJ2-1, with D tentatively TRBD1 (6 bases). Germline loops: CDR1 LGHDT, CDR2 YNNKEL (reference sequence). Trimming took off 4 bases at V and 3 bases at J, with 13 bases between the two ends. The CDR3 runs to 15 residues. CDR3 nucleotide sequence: TGTGCCAGCAGCCCCACCCGGGACAACTACAATGAGCAGTTCTTC. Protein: CASSPTRDNYNEQFF.

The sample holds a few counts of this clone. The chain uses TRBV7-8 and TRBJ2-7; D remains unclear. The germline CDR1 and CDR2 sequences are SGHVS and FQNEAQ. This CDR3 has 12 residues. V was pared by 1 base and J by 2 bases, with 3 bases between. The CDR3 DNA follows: TGTGCCAGCAGCTTAGGTGCCTACGAGCAGTACTTC. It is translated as CASSLGAYEQYF. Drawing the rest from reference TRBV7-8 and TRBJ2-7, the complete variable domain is GAGVSQSPRYKVAKRGQDVALRCDPISGHVSLFWYQQALGQGPEFLTYFQNEAQLDKSGLPSDRFFAERPEGSVSTLKIQRTQQEDSAVYLCASSLGAYEQYFGPGTRLTVT.

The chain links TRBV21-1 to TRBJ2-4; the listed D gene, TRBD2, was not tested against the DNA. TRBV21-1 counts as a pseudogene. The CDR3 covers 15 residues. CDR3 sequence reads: CASSNPVEFGDIQYF. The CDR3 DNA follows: TGTGCCAGCAGCAATCCCGTTGAGTTCGGGGACATTCAGTACTTC.

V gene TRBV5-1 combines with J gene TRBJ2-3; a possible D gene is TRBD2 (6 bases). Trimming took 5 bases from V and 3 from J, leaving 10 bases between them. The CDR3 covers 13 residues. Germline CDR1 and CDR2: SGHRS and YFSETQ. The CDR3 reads CASSHSGTDTQYF. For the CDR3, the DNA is TGCGCCAGCAGTCATAGCGGAACAGATACGCAGTATTTT.

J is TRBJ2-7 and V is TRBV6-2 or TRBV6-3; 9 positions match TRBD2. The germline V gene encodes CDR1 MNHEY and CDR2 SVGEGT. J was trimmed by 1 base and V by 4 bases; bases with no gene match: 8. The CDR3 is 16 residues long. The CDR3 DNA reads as TGTGCCAGCAGTTCCATGGCGGGGGGGGAATCCTACGAGCAGTACTTC. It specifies CASSSMAGGESYEQYF.

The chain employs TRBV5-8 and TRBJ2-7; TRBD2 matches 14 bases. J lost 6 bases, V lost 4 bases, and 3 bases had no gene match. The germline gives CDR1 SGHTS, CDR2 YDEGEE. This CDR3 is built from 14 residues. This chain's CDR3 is CASSTGLAGGEQYF. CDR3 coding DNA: TGTGCCAGCAGCACCGGACTAGCGGGAGGCGAGCAGTACTTC. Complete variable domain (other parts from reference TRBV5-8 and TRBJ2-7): EAGVTQSPTHLIKTRGQQATLRCSPISGHTSVYWYQQALGLGLQFLLWYDEGEERNRGNFPPRFSGRQFPNYSSELNVNALELEDSALYLCASSTGLAGGEQYFGPGTRLTVT.

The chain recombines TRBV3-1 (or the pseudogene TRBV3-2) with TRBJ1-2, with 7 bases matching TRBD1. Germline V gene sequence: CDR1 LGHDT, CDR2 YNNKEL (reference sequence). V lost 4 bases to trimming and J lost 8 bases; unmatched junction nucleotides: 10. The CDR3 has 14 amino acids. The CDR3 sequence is CASSPTGRGQGYTF. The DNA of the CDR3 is TGTGCCAGCAGCCCTACGGGGAGGGGGCAAGGCTACACCTTC.

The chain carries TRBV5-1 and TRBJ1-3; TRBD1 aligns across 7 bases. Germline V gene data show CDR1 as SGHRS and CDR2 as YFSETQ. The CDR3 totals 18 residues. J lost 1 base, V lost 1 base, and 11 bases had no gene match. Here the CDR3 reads CASSLFPATTGSGNTIYF. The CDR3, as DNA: TGCGCCAGCAGCTTGTTCCCCGCCACGACAGGGTCTGGAAACACCATATATTTT.

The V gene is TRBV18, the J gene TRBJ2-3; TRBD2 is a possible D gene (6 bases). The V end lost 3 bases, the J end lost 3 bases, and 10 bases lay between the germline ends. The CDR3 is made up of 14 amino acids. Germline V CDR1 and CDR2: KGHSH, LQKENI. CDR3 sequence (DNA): TGTGCCAGCTCACCGGGACTTAGGACAGATACGCAGTATTTT. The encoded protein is CASSPGLRTDTQYF. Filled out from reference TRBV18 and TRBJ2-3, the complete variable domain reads NAGVMQNPRHLVRRRGQEARLRCSPMKGHSHVYWYRQLPEEGLKFMVYLQKENIIDESGMPKERFSAEFPKEGPSILRIQQVVRGDSAAYFCASSPGLRTDTQYFGPGTRLTVL.

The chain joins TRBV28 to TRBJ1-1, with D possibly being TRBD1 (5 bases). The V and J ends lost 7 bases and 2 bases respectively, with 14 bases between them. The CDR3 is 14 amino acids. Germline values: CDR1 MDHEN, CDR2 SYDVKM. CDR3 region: CASKPTQGNTEAFF. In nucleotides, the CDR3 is TGTGCCAGCAAACCTACCCAGGGAAACACTGAAGCTTTCTTT.

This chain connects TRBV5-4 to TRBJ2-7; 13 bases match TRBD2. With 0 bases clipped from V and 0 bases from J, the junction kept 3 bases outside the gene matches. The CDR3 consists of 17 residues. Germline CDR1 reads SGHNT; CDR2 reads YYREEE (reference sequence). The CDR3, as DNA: TGTGCCAGCAGCTTGGATGGACTAGCGGGGGACTCCTACGAGCAGTACTTC. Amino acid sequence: CASSLDGLAGDSYEQYF.

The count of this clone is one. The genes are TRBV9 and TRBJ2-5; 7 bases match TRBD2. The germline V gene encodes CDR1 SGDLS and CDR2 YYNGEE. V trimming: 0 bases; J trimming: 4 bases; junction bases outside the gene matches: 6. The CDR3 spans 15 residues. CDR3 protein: CASSVDGTSAETQYF. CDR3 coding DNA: TGTGCCAGCAGCGTAGATGGCACTAGCGCAGAGACCCAGTACTTC.

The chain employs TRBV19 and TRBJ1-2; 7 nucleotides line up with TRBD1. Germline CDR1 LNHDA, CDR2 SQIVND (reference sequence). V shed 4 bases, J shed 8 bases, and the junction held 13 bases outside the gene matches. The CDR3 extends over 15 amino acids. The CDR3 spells CASSKDRTLGGGYTF. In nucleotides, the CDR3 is TGTGCCAGTAGTAAGGACAGGACTCTGGGCGGAGGCTACACCTTC.

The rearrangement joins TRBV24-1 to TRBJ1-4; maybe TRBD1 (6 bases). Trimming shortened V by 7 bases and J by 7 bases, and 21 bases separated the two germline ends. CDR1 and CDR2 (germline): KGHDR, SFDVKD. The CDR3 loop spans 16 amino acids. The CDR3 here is CATSRDGGREVEKLFF. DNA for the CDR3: TGTGCCACCAGCCGCGACGGGGGGCGCGAGGTTGAAAAACTGTTTTTT.

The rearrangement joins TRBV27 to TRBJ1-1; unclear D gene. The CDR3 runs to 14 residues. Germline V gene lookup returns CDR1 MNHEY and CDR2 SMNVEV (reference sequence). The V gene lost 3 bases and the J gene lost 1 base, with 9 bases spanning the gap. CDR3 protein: CASSLSPTNTEAFF. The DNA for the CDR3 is TGTGCCAGCAGTTTGTCCCCTACGAACACTGAAGCTTTCTTT.

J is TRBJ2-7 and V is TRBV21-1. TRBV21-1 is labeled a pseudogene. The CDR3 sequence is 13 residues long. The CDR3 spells CASSDLTVYEQYF. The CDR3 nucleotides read TGTGCCAGCAGCGACCTTACTGTCTACGAGCAGTACTTC.

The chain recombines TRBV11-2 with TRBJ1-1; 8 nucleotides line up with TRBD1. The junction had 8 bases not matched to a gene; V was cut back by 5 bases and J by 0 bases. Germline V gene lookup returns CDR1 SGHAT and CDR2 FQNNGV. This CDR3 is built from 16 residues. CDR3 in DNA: TGTGCCAGCAGCCTAGGACAGGGATGGGTGAACACTGAAGCTTTCTTT. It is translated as CASSLGQGWVNTEAFF.

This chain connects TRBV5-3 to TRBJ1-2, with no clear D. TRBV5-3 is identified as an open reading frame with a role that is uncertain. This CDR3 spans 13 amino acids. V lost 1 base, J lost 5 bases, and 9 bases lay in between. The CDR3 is CARSLTAYYGYTF. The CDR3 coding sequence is TGTGCCAGAAGCTTGACAGCCTATTATGGCTACACCTTC.

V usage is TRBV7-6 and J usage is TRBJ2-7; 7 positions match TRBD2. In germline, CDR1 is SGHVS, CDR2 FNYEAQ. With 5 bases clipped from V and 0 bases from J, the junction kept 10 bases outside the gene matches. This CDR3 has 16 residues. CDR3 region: CASSPTGRESSYEQYF. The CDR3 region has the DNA TGTGCCAGCAGCCCGACGGGGCGGGAGTCCTCCTACGAGCAGTACTTC.

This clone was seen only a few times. CDR3 loop: CASSQDPRFYNSPLHF. The CDR3 DNA is TGTGCCAGCAGCCAAGATCCACGGTTCTATAATTCACCCCTCCACTTT. This sequence joins TRBV3-1 (or the pseudogene TRBV3-2) and TRBJ1-6; D not certain. Looked up from germline, CDR1 is LGHDT and CDR2 is YNNKEL (reference sequence). V lost 0 bases and J lost 3, with 9 bases in between. There are 16 residues in the CDR3.